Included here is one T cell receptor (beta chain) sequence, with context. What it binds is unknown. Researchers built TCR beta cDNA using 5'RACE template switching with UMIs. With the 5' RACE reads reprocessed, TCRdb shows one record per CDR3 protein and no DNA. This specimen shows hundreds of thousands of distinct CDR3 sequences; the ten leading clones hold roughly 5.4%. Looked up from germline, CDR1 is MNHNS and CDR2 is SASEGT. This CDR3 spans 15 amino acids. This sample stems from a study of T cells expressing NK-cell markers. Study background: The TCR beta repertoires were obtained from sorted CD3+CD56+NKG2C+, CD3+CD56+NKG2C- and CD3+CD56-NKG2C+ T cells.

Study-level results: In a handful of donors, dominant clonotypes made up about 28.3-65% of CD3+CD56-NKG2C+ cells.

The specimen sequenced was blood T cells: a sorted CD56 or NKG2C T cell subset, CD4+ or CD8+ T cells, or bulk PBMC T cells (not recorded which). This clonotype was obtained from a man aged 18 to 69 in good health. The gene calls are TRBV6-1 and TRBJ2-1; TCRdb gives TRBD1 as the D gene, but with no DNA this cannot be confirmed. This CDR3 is CASCSKGQGINEQFF.